Reported below is one TCR beta chain. The antigen is unknown. Measured with immunoSEQ multiplex PCR; TCRdb has only the in-frame clones, and not every one. In the table there are about 960,000 clones, around three quarters of which are singletons. These data belong to a study of shared clonotypes between healthy human individuals. Study-wide background: Donor composition was two women and a few men, aged 18 to 49.

V was shortened by 2 bases and J by 4 bases, with 17 bases between the two germline ends. Per germline, CDR1 MDHEN and CDR2 SYDVKM. CDR3 size: 16 residues. Study-level results: Only blood underwent sampling, and tissue repertoires likely differ.

The chain is built from TRBV28 and TRBJ2-5; perhaps D is TRBD1 or TRBD2 (5 bases each). The clonotype was recovered from a man aged 18 to 35 in good health. Sequenced material: memory CD4+ T cells sorted from blood. This sample's subset: CD45RA-negative fraction. The CDR3 loop reads CASSLIHLGVGETQYF. DNA of the CDR3: TGTGCCAGCAGTTTAATTCACCTGGGGGTGGGAGAGACCCAGTACTTC. The full variable domain, in which reference TRBV28 and TRBJ2-5 provide the parts outside the CDR3, is DVKVTQSSRYLVKRTGEKVFLECVQDMDHENMFWYRQDPGLGLRLIYFSYDVKMKEKGDIPEGYSVSREKKERFSLILESASTNQTSMYLCASSLIHLGVGETQYFGPGTRLLVL.